Below, 16 T cell receptor beta chains from the same sample are listed, as sequenced in a study of blood T cell repertoires in COVID-19. The table came from immunoSEQ multiplex PCR; TCRdb's copy has only in-frame clones and leaves some out. The repertoire holds around 75,000 clones, with about 88% as singletons. Sample: peripheral blood. The receptors come from a man aged 70-80 years with active COVID-19.

V gene TRBV4-3 combines with J gene TRBJ1-2; D ambiguous. This CDR3 has 15 amino acids. The ends were cut back, 2 bases at V and 0 bases at J, with 10 bases in the middle. In germline, CDR1 is LGHNA, CDR2 YSLEER. CDR3 loop: CASSQTAGTNYGYTF. CDR3 nucleotides: TGCGCCAGCAGCCAAACGGCGGGAACTAACTATGGCTACACCTTC.

The V gene is TRBV11-2, the J gene TRBJ2-7; 9 bases line up with TRBD2. Germline CDR1 SGHAT, CDR2 FQNNGV. This CDR3 has 18 residues. Trimming removed 4 bases from V and 7 bases from J; junction bases left unmatched: 20. The CDR3 coding sequence is TGTGCCAGCAGCTCATACACCCCCCCTAGCGGGATTATGGGTGAGCAGTACTTC. This translates into CASSSYTPPSGIMGEQYF.

The V and J genes are TRBV27 and TRBJ1-4; D is unclear. The length of the CDR3 is 14 residues. Per germline, CDR1 MNHEY and CDR2 SMNVEV (reference sequence). Trimming took 2 bases from V and 7 from J, leaving 11 bases between them. CDR3 nucleotides: TGTGCCAGCAGTTTAGGGCCGTTGGGTGAAAAACTGTTTTTT. It translates to CASSLGPLGEKLFF.

The chain joins TRBV9 to TRBJ2-7; D unresolved. Trimming shortened V by 0 bases and J by 6 bases, and 13 bases separated the two germline ends. The CDR3 spans 14 residues. The germline V gene encodes CDR1 SGDLS and CDR2 YYNGEE. The DNA for the CDR3 is TGTGCCAGCAGCGTAGGGCCGCCCCGCCTCGAGCAGTACTTC. This encodes CASSVGPPRLEQYF.

The chain has TRBV5-6 and TRBJ2-7; no clear D gene. Germline CDR1 SGHDT, CDR2 YYEEEE. The CDR3 length is 15 residues. V was shortened by 4 bases and J by 0 bases, with 14 bases between the two germline ends. The CDR3 region is CASSRAPTPSYEQYF. The CDR3 bases are TGTGCCAGCAGCCGCGCCCCCACCCCCTCCTACGAGCAGTACTTC.

V gene TRBV5-4 combines with J gene TRBJ1-2, with a possible D match to TRBD1 (5 bases). Trimming removed 5 bases from V and 4 bases from J, with 18 bases in between. Germline lookup yields CDR1 SGHNT and CDR2 YYREEE (reference sequence). This CDR3 region has 15 residues. CDR3 in amino acids: CASRAKGLGAYGYTF. The DNA of the CDR3 is TGTGCCAGCAGGGCAAAGGGACTCGGGGCCTATGGCTACACCTTC. Full variable domain (remainder filled in from reference TRBV5-4 and TRBJ1-2): ETGVTQSPTHLIKTRGQQVTLRCSSQSGHNTVSWYQQALGQGPQFIFQYYREEENGRGNFPPRFSGLQFPNYSSELNVNALELDDSALYLCASRAKGLGAYGYTFGSGTRLTVV.

The chain combines TRBV5-1 with TRBJ2-7, with a possible D match to TRBD1 (6 bases). The germline V gene encodes CDR1 SGHRS and CDR2 YFSETQ. The CDR3 contains 13 residues. V was cut by 4 bases and J by 5 bases, with 13 bases left in between. CDR3 sequence (DNA): TGCGCCAGCAGCCGGGACATGGTCGACGAGCAGTACTTC. Protein product: CASSRDMVDEQYF.

Note on this clone: Other DNA sequences from this sample encode an identical CDR3 as well. The chain has TRBV29-1 and TRBJ2-7; D remains unclear. The CDR3 loop spans 12 amino acids. V gave up 4 bases and J gave up 2 bases, with 9 bases separating them. Germline V gives CDR1 SQVTM, CDR2 ANQGSEA. Here the CDR3 reads CSVVGGPYEQYF. The DNA for the CDR3 is TGCAGCGTTGTTGGCGGCCCCTACGAGCAGTACTTC.

The V call is TRBV7-8, the J call TRBJ1-3; no clear D. V was shortened by 3 bases and J by 2 bases, with 23 bases between the two germline ends. The CDR3 extends over 19 amino acids. Per germline, CDR1 SGHVS and CDR2 FQNEAQ. The CDR3 DNA sequence: TGTGCCAGCAGCTTCCCGGTACAGATCCGAACGAACCCTGGAAACACCATATATTTT. Translated, it gives CASSFPVQIRTNPGNTIYF.

The genes are TRBV7-2 and TRBJ2-2; D is perhaps TRBD2 (5 bases). This CDR3 spans 14 amino acids. Germline V lookup: CDR1 SGHTA, CDR2 FQGNSA. V was shortened by 4 bases and J by 5 bases, with 11 bases between the two germline ends. The CDR3 loop reads CASSWIASTGELFF. The CDR3 coding sequence is TGTGCCAGCAGCTGGATAGCGTCTACCGGGGAGCTGTTTTTT.

The chain carries TRBV30 and TRBJ2-5; D possibly corresponds to TRBD2 (6 bases). The V gene lost 2 bases and the J gene lost 3 bases, with 13 bases spanning the gap. CDR3 length: 14 residues. From germline, CDR1 is GTSNPN and CDR2 SVGIG (reference sequence). The CDR3 coding sequence is TGTGCCTGGAGTCCCTGGGCGGGAAAAGAGACCCAGTACTTC. Its translation is CAWSPWAGKETQYF.

V gene TRBV7-8 combines with J gene TRBJ2-7, with 7 nucleotides matching TRBD1. Per germline, CDR1 SGHVS and CDR2 FQNEAQ. With V trimmed by 5 bases and J by 3 bases, 7 bases remained unmatched. This CDR3 is 14 amino acids long. The CDR3 coding sequence is TGTGCCAGCAGCCCGACACAGGGGATCTACGAGCAGTACTTC. Amino acid sequence: CASSPTQGIYEQYF.

The chain recombines TRBV4-3 with TRBJ2-5; 7 bases are a match to TRBD1. The CDR3 spans 18 residues. V was clipped by 1 base and J by 3 bases; unmatched bases: 14. Germline CDR1 and CDR2: LGHNA and YSLEER. For the CDR3, the DNA is TGCGCCAGCAGCCAAGTTGGGGGAACCGGGACAGATAAAGAGACCCAGTACTTC. Protein: CASSQVGGTGTDKETQYF.

The gene calls are TRBV24-1 and TRBJ2-7; D possibly corresponds to TRBD1 (7 bases). Trimming removed 3 bases from V and 5 bases from J, with 10 bases in between. The CDR3 totals 13 residues. Germline values: CDR1 KGHDR, CDR2 SFDVKD. The CDR3 region has the DNA TGTGCCACCAGTGATGGAGGGGGCCACGAGCAGTACTTC. It yields the protein CATSDGGGHEQYF.

The chain is built from TRBV9 and TRBJ2-7; 7 nucleotides match TRBD2. This CDR3 contains 16 residues. Looked up from germline, CDR1 is SGDLS and CDR2 is YYNGEE. J was trimmed by 3 bases and V by 3 bases; bases with no gene match: 12. CDR3 amino acids: CASSEATGGGHYEQYF. The CDR3 DNA is TGTGCCAGCAGCGAGGCCACGGGGGGTGGTCACTACGAGCAGTACTTC. The variable domain in full, with the rest retrieved from reference TRBV9 and TRBJ2-7, is DSGVTQTPKHLITATGQRVTLRCSPRSGDLSVYWYQQSLDQGLQFLIQYYNGEERAKGNILERFSAQQFPDLHSELNLSSLELGDSALYFCASSEATGGGHYEQYFGPGTRLTVT.

V is TRBV30 and J is TRBJ2-7; no reliable D call. CDR3 length: 13 residues. The germline V gene has CDR1 GTSNPN and CDR2 SVGIG (reference sequence). V lost 2 bases and J lost 2, with 10 bases in between. The CDR3: CAWSQPPAYEQYF. The CDR3 DNA sequence: TGTGCCTGGAGTCAACCCCCGGCCTACGAGCAGTACTTC.